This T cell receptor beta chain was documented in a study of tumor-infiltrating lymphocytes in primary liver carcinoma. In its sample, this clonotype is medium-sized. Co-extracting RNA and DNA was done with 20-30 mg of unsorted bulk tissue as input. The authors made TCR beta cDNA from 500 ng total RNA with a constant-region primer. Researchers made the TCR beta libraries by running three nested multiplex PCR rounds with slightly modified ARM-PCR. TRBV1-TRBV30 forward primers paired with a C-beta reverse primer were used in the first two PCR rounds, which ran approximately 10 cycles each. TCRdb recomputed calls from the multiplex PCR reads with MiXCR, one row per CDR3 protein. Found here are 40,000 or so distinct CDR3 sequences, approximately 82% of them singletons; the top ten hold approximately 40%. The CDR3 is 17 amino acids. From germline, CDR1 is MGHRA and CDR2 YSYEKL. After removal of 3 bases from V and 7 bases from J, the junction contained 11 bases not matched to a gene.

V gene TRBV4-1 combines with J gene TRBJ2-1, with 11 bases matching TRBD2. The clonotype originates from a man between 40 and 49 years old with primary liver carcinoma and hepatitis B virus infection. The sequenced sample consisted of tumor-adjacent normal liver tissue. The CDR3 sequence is CASSQVNLAGGGNEQFF. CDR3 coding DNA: TGCGCCAGCAGCCAGGTTAACCTAGCGGGAGGAGGGAATGAGCAGTTCTTC.